The entry that follows covers one T cell receptor beta chain sequence. Seattle patients were enrolled while actively infected and followed longitudinally. In the original workflow: From reference gene primer amplification, estimates of nucleated cell counts were derived. Libraries were prepared by immunoSEQ multiplex PCR; TCRdb keeps only in-frame clonotypes and omits some of them. Clonal size and the V and J genes are those of that table, whereas D and trimming came from the DNA. The data contain about 440,000 clones, about 91% of them singletons. The data stem from a study of blood T cell repertoires in COVID-19. The receptor's source is a woman in her forties or fifties with COVID-19, enrolled during active disease. The sequenced sample consisted of peripheral blood.

CDR3 bases: TGTGCCAGCTCGTCCGGGACAGGGAGTGTCACTGAAGCTTTCTTT. Translation: CASSSGTGSVTEAFF. This sequence joins TRBV18 and TRBJ1-1; 9 bases are a match to TRBD1. V gave up 6 bases and J gave up 4 bases; unmatched junction bases: 9. Germline CDR1 reads KGHSH; CDR2 reads LQKENI. The CDR3 loop spans 15 amino acids.